Detailed here is one T cell receptor beta chain. Its target is not known. The record originates from a study of shared clonotypes between healthy human individuals. Study-wide results and caveats: An expected dependence of interdonor clonotype sharing on sequencing depth was noted. Blood alone was sampled, and tissue repertoires likely differ.

The genomic DNA of each subset was split evenly across several immunoSEQ plates. The method was immunoSEQ multiplex PCR; TCRdb's version includes in-frame clones alone and lacks a portion of them. The table has about 2,500,000 clones, around nine tenths seen once. V was shortened by 5 bases and J by 4 bases, with 11 bases between the two germline ends. The CDR3 totals 13 residues. The germline V gene has CDR1 SGHTA and CDR2 FQGNSA. This sequence originates from a man between 18 and 35 years old in good health. The J gene is TRBJ1-2, the V gene TRBV7-2; no firm D call. Sequencing was performed on naive CD4+ T cells sorted from blood. Subset of the sample: CD45RA+ positively selected. The CDR3 loop reads CASSLEVGYGYTF. Written as DNA, the CDR3 is TGTGCCAGCAGCCTCGAAGTGGGCTATGGCTACACCTTC. Full variable domain (outside the CDR3, taken from reference TRBV7-2 and TRBJ1-2): GAGVSQSPSNKVTEKGKDVELRCDPISGHTALYWYRQSLGQGLEFLIYFQGNSAPDKSGLPSDRFSAERTGGSVSTLTIQRTQQEDSAVYLCASSLEVGYGYTFGSGTRLTVV.